The clone carrying this T cell receptor (beta chain) was seen at least ten times. Its target is not known. The sample belongs to a study of T-cell reconstitution after alpha-beta-depleted transplantation in children. CDR3 length: 15 residues. Trimming cost V 5 bases and J 2 bases, with 16 bases left between them. A library of TCRbeta sequences, prepared with unique molecular identifiers, was generated. One entry per CDR3 protein, called by TCRdb with MiXCR from the PCR reads. The table records some 80,000 distinct CDR3 sequences, 15% to 20% of them present only once. Notes on the study in general: T-cell numbers and diversity, one year after transplant, stemmed largely from T cells that were newly produced. Some patients showed high day-60 TCRbeta diversity, which derived from surviving recipient T cells and thymic progenitors. Reportedly, alpha-beta T cells present about two months post-transplant originated from several hundred expanded clones of graft origin.

The genes are TRBV12-3 or TRBV12-4 and TRBJ2-7, with a possible D match to TRBD2 (6 bases). The source material was PBMCs, mostly from graft donor cells, sampled 360 days after TCRalphabeta/CD19-depleted stem cell transplant. This TCR derives from a male patient aged 2 to 9 who had a stem cell transplant for acute lymphoblastic leukemia, so the T cells may come from the graft donor. CDR3 DNA sequence: TGTGCCAGCAGTCCGGGGACTCGAAAGCCCTACGAGCAGTACTTC. Translation: CASSPGTRKPYEQYF.